This T cell receptor beta chain was recorded in a study of T cell changes during pregnancy in multiple sclerosis. Clones were read by immunoSEQ multiplex PCR, and TCRdb kept only the in-frame ones, dropping some. The data hold approximately 71,000 clones, with around nine tenths observed a single time. Trimming took off 0 bases at V and 0 bases at J, with 5 bases between the two ends. CDR1 and CDR2 from the germline V gene are SGHRS and YFSETQ. CDR3 length: 14 residues. This sequence joins TRBV5-1 and TRBJ2-3, with D unclear. Sequenced here: peripheral blood, sampled in the second trimester of pregnancy. This clonotype was sampled from a female donor with multiple sclerosis, enrolled in a pregnancy study. For the CDR3, the DNA is TGCGCCAGCAGCTTGGCACAGAGCACAGATACGCAGTATTTT. Its protein product is CASSLAQSTDTQYF.